These 6 T cell receptor beta chains share one sample of origin, sequenced in a study of T-cell memory formation after mild COVID-19. Each CDR3 protein gets one entry after TCRdb re-called the 5' RACE reads with MiXCR. Of over 150,000 distinct CDR3 sequences listed, roughly 18% are singletons. Material for sequencing was PBMCs or a T cell subset sorted from them (not recorded which). The receptor set was obtained from a man between 18 and 35 years old who had mild COVID-19 (a few samples of this study predate the infection). Cell type and time point are not known.

CDR3 bases: TGTGCCAGCAGTGACGCAGGGAGGAGCACAGATACGCAGTATTTT. It is translated as CASSDAGRSTDTQYF. The V and J genes are TRBV6-6 and TRBJ2-3, with D possibly being TRBD2 (6 bases). This CDR3 spans 15 amino acids. The V end was cut by 5 bases, the J end by 0 bases, with 12 bases between. CDR1 is MNHNY, CDR2 SVGAGI, per germline (reference sequence).

This chain joins TRBV5-5 and TRBJ1-5, with 9 bases fitting TRBD1. Germline V gene data show CDR1 as SGHKS and CDR2 as YYEKEE (reference sequence). This CDR3 is 15 amino acids long. The V and J ends lost 4 bases and 6 bases, in that order; junction bases with no gene match: 8. CDR3 loop: CASSLGQGTVQPQHF. In nucleotides, the CDR3 is TGTGCCAGCAGCCTGGGACAGGGAACGGTTCAGCCCCAGCATTTT.

A few counts support this clonotype. The V and J genes are TRBV5-1 and TRBJ2-5, with 7 bases fitting TRBD1. This CDR3 contains 13 residues. J was trimmed by 6 bases and V by 3 bases; bases with no gene match: 5. Germline loops: CDR1 SGHRS, CDR2 YFSETQ. The DNA for the CDR3 is TGCGCCAGCAGCTGGGACAGCCAGCAGACCCAGTACTTC. Its protein is CASSWDSQQTQYF.

This clonotype was found many times. The chain recombines TRBV27 with TRBJ1-2; no clear D. Germline lookup yields CDR1 MNHEY and CDR2 SMNVEV (reference sequence). V was clipped by 8 bases and J by 8 bases, with 12 bases between them. This CDR3 region has 11 residues. The CDR3: CASPVRVGYTF. The CDR3 region has the DNA TGTGCCAGCCCTGTAAGGGTAGGCTACACCTTC.

The rearrangement joins TRBV7-2 to TRBJ1-1; tentatively, D is TRBD1 (6 bases). The CDR3 contains 16 residues. V was cut by 5 bases and J by 4 bases, with 20 bases left in between. Per germline, CDR1 SGHTA and CDR2 FQGNSA. This CDR3 is CASSPPVVLGATEAFF. The CDR3 DNA is TGTGCCAGCAGCCCCCCCGTGGTGCTGGGGGCCACTGAAGCTTTCTTT.

The gene calls are TRBV18 and TRBJ2-3; 9 bases map to TRBD1. Germline V lookup: CDR1 KGHSH, CDR2 LQKENI. CDR3 length: 15 amino acids. Trimming at V came to 6 bases and at J to 3 bases, leaving 7 bases not matched to a gene. DNA for the CDR3: TGTGCCAGCTCCCGCAATGGACAGGGGACAGATACGCAGTATTTT. It codes for CASSRNGQGTDTQYF.